Ten or more counts support the clone carrying this TCR beta chain. Time point in this sample: sample taken at primary tumor resection. Unsorted whole RNA samples from tumor, nontumor lung or frozen PBMC were sequenced. Donation came from 70 or so patients with untreated early-stage non-small cell lung cancer. TCRdb reprocessed the 5' RACE reads with MiXCR, giving one entry per CDR3 protein. The sample records some 6,900 distinct CDR3 sequences, 3.5% to 5% being singletons. The data were taken from a study of spatial heterogeneity in lung cancer. Study in general: Detection consistently yielded more beta chains than alpha chains.

Germline loops: CDR1 SGHRS, CDR2 YFSETQ. J lost 6 bases, V lost 4 bases, and 12 bases had no gene match. This CDR3 contains 15 residues. The sample here was normal lung tissue next to the tumor, taken at surgery. The receptor's source is a female donor with early-stage non-small cell lung cancer. The rearrangement joins TRBV5-1 to TRBJ1-2; 7 bases match TRBD1. CDR3 DNA: TGCGCCAGCAGCGCTGGGACAGCTAAGTATCATGGCTACACCTTC. Translated: CASSAGTAKYHGYTF.